One sample yielded the 6 T cell receptor beta chains listed below, sequenced in a study of cytomegalovirus exposure and HLA in healthy donors. TCRdb keeps only in-frame clones here, not all; method: immunoSEQ multiplex PCR. This sample has 150,000 to 200,000 clones; about 85% occur once, and the top ten carry about 16%. Input material: PBMCs. These receptor sequences come from a young man in good health and CMV-seropositive.

V is TRBV9 and J is TRBJ1-1; tentatively, D is TRBD1 (6 bases). With 1 base removed from V and 3 bases from J, the gap between germline ends came to 10 bases. The V gene's germline CDR1 is SGDLS and CDR2 YYNGEE. CDR3 size: 14 residues. The chain's CDR3 is CASSVSGGDTEAFF. The CDR3 bases are TGTGCCAGCAGCGTAAGCGGGGGCGACACTGAAGCTTTCTTT.

The chain joins TRBV4-1 to TRBJ2-7; D unresolved. The CDR3 sequence is 14 residues long. CDR1 is MGHRA and CDR2 is YSYEKL in the germline V gene. V was shortened by 0 bases and J by 3 bases, with 9 bases between the two germline ends. CDR3 sequence (DNA): TGCGCCAGCAGCCAAGATATAAACAGCTACGAGCAGTACTTC. The encoded protein is CASSQDINSYEQYF.

V usage is TRBV6-5 and J usage is TRBJ2-6, with 9 bases lining up with TRBD1. Germline loops: CDR1 MNHEY, CDR2 SVGAGI. CDR3 length equals 15 residues. Trimming cost V 6 bases and J 4 bases; bases outside gene matches: 4. CDR3 protein: CASSRTGDGANVLTF. The CDR3 coding sequence is TGTGCCAGCAGCCGGACAGGGGACGGGGCCAACGTCCTGACTTTC.

The rearrangement joins TRBV10-2 to TRBJ1-1; no clear D gene. Germline loops: CDR1 WSHSY, CDR2 SAAADI. Trimming stripped 3 bases from V and 3 bases from J, with 20 bases between. The CDR3 sequence is 17 residues long. CDR3 nucleotides: TGCGCCAGCAGTGAATTGCTACGACACTCTGTCGACACTGAAGCTTTCTTT. It yields the protein CASSELLRHSVDTEAFF.

The chain joins TRBV11-2 to TRBJ1-2; D is uncertain. V lost 0 bases to trimming and J lost 6 bases, with 14 bases between them. The CDR3 spans 15 residues. In germline, CDR1 is SGHAT, CDR2 FQNNGV. The CDR3 DNA follows: TGTGCCAGCAGCTTAGATCGATTGGAGGGAAATGGCTACACCTTC. Translation gives CASSLDRLEGNGYTF. Complete variable domain (other parts from reference TRBV11-2 and TRBJ1-2): EAGVAQSPRYKIIEKRQSVAFWCNPISGHATLYWYQQILGQGPKLLIQFQNNGVVDDSQLPKDRFSAERLKGVDSTLKIQPAKLEDSAVYLCASSLDRLEGNGYTFGSGTRLTVV.

The genes are TRBV30 and TRBJ2-6; D unclear. The germline gives CDR1 GTSNPN, CDR2 SVGIG (reference sequence). The CDR3 is 15 amino acids. V was shortened by 6 bases and J by 0 bases, with 12 bases between the two germline ends. For the CDR3, the DNA is TGTGCCTGTTACAGACACCCCTCTGGGGCCAACGTCCTGACTTTC. Protein sequence: CACYRHPSGANVLTF.